This T cell receptor (beta chain) originates from a study of identical twins. Overall study results and limits: Its conclusions, products of cross-sectional statistical analysis, did not come from following the same donors. Out-of-frame beta chain sequences displayed weaker excess sharing between twins.

As for this clonotype: Its target is not known.

With template switching, a universal primer site was added, and the cDNA carried unique molecular identifiers. TCRdb re-analysed the 5' RACE reads in MiXCR, keeping a single row per CDR3 protein. This sample has about 730,000 distinct CDR3 sequences, with approximately 21% found just once. The same sample was also studied in work on T cells expressing NK-cell markers. That work contributes: The use of an anti-gamma-delta TCR antibody, which was added in several experiments, restricted sorting to T cells expressing alpha-beta TCR.

The sample comprised PBMCs. The TCR sequence derives from a woman aged 18-30 years in good health.

The CDR3: CASSTSDRADGYTF. CDR3 sequence (DNA): TGTGCCAGCAGTACCTCGGACAGGGCCGATGGCTACACCTTC. This chain links TRBV12-3 or TRBV12-4 with TRBJ1-2; TRBD1 agrees at 8 bases. The CDR3 totals 14 residues. With 5 bases clipped from V and 6 bases from J, the junction kept 8 bases outside the gene matches.